This T cell receptor beta chain appears in the sequencing data of a study of blood T cell repertoires in COVID-19. This CDR3 contains 13 residues. V was trimmed by 2 bases and J by 1 base, leaving 5 bases between them. Germline V gene sequence: CDR1 MGHDK, CDR2 SYGVNS. Clones were read by immunoSEQ multiplex PCR, and TCRdb kept only the in-frame ones, dropping some. The sample contains some 15,000 clones, 70% to 90% of which appear only once. The specimen was peripheral blood. The receptor was isolated from a woman aged 70-85 years in a cohort sampled during active or convalescent COVID-19. The gene calls are TRBV25-1 and TRBJ1-1; D is uncertain. The CDR3 bases are TGTGCCAGCAGTGAAGGAGGGAACACTGAAGCTTTCTTT. This codes for CASSEGGNTEAFF.